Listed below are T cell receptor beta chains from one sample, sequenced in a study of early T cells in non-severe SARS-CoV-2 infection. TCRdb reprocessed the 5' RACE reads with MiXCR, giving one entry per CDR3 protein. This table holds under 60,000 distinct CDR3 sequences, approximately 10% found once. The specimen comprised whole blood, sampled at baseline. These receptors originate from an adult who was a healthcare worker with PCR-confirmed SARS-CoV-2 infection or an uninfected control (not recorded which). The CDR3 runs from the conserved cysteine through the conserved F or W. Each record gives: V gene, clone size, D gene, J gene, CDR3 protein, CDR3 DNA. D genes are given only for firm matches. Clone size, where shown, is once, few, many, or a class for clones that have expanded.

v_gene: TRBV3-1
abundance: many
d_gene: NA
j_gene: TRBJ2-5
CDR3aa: CASSHHNQETQYF
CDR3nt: TGTGCCAGCAGCCACCACAACCAAGAGACCCAGTACTTC

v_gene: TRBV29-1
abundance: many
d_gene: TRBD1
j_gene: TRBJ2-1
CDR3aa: CSVVDRDHNEQFF
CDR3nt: TGCAGCGTTGTGGACAGGGATCACAATGAGCAGTTCTTC

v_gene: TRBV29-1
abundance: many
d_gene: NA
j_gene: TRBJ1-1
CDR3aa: CSVEDRFSTEAFF
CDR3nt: TGCAGCGTTGAAGACAGGTTCAGCACTGAAGCTTTCTTT

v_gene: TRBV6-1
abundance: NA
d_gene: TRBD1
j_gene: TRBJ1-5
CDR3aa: CASSATRGGNQPQHF
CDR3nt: TGTGCCAGCAGTGCTACCAGGGGGGGCAATCAGCCCCAGCATTTT

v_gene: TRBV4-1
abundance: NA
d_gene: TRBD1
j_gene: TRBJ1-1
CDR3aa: CASSQGTGTNTEAFF
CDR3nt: TGCGCCAGCAGCCAGGGGACAGGGACGAACACTGAAGCTTTCTTT

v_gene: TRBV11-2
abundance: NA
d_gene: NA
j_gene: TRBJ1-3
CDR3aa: CASSLGSSGNTIYF
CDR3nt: TGTGCCAGCAGCTTGGGGAGCTCTGGAAACACCATATATTTT

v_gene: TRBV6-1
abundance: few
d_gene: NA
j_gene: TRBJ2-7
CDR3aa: CASSGDQLRYEQYF
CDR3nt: TGTGCCAGCAGTGGTGATCAGTTGCGCTACGAGCAGTACTTC

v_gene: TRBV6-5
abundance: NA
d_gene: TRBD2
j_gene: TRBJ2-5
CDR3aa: CASSRSGVQETQYF
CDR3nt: TGTGCCAGCAGTCGGAGCGGGGTACAAGAGACCCAGTACTTC

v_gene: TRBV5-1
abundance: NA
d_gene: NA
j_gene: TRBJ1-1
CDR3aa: CASSLRGNTEAFF
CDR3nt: TGCGCCAGCAGCTTGCGGGGTAACACTGAAGCTTTCTTT

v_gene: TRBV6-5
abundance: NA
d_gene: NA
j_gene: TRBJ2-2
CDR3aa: CASSLRRYTGELFF
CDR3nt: TGTGCCAGCAGCCTAAGAAGATACACCGGGGAGCTGTTTTTT

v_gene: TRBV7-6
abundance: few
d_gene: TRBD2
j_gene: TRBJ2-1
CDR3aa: CASSPRGGSGSLSYNEQFF
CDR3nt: TGTGCCAGCAGCCCCCGGGGGGGAAGCGGGAGTCTATCCTACAATGAGCAGTTCTTC

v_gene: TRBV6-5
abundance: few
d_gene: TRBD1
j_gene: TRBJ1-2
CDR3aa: CASTRLGTGDYGYTF
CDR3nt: TGTGCCAGCACGCGTTTAGGGACAGGGGACTATGGCTACACCTTC

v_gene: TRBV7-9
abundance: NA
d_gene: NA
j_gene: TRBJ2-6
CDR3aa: CASSSPGAGANVLTF
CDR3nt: TGTGCCAGCAGCTCTCCGGGAGCTGGGGCCAACGTCCTGACTTTC

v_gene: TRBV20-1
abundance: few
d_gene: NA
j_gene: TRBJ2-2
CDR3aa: CSARFSNRFSNTGELFF
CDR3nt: TGCAGTGCTAGATTTTCAAATAGGTTCTCCAACACCGGGGAGCTGTTTTTT

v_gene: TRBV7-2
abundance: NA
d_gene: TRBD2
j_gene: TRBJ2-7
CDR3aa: CASSTAGRTYEQYF
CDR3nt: TGTGCCAGCAGCACAGCGGGACGCACCTACGAGCAGTACTTC

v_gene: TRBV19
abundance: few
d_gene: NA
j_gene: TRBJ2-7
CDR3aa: CASSIYVTTGTSSYEQYF
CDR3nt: TGTGCCAGTAGTATATATGTTACGACAGGTACGAGCTCCTACGAGCAGTACTTC

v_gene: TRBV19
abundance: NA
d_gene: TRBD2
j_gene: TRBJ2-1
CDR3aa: CASSIRERGNEQFF
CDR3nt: TGTGCCAGTAGTATTCGGGAGCGGGGCAATGAGCAGTTCTTC

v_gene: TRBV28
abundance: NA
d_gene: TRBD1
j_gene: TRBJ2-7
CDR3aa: CASRTPDRGHDEQYF
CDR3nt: TGTGCCAGCAGAACCCCCGACAGGGGGCATGACGAGCAGTACTTC

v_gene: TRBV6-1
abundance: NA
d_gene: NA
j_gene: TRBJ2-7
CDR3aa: CASKQYEQYF
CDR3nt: TGTGCCAGCAAACAGTACGAGCAGTACTTC

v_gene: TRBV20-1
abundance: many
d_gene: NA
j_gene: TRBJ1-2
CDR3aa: CSGKGFGGALVHTF
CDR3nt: TGCAGCGGCAAGGGTTTCGGGGGGGCGCTTGTCCACACCTTC

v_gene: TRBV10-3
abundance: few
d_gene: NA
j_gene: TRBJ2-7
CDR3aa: CASTGAHEQYF
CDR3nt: TGTGCCTCAACTGGGGCCCACGAGCAGTACTTC

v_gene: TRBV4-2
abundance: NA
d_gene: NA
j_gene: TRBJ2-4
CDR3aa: CASSQGRAKNIQYF
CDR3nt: TGTGCCAGCAGCCAGGGAAGAGCCAAAAACATTCAGTACTTC

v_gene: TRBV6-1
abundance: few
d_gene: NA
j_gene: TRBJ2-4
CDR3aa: CASSGGGAKNIQYF
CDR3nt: TGTGCCAGCAGTGGAGGGGGAGCCAAAAACATTCAGTACTTC

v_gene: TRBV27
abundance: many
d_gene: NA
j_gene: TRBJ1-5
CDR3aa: CASSLSIYLPQHF
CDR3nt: TGTGCCAGCAGTTTATCGATCTATCTGCCCCAGCATTTT

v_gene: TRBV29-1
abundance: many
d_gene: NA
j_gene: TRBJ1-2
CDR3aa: CSVRQEAQYGYTF
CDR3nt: TGCAGCGTTCGACAGGAGGCCCAATATGGCTACACCTTC

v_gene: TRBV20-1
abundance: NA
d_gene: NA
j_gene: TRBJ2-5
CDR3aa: CSAVRGRNQETQYF
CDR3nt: TGCAGTGCTGTAAGAGGCAGGAACCAAGAGACCCAGTACTTC

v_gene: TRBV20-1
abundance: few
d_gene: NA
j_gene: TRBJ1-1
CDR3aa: CSATSSRWGPGNTEAFF
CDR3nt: TGCAGTGCTACCTCAAGTAGGTGGGGACCTGGGAACACTGAAGCTTTCTTT

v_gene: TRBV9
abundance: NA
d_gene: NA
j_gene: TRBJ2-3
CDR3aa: CASSVGAGPSTDTQYF
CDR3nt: TGTGCCAGCAGCGTAGGGGCAGGGCCTAGCACAGATACGCAGTATTTT

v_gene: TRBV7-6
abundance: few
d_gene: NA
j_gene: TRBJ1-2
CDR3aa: CASSLTGGNYGYTF
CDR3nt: TGTGCCAGCAGCTTAACCGGGGGCAACTATGGCTACACCTTC

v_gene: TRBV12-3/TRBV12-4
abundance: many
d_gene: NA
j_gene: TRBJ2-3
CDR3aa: CASSRGGKDTQYF
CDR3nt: TGTGCCAGCAGTAGGGGAGGCAAAGATACGCAGTATTTT

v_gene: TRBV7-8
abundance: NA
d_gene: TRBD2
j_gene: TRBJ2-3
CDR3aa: CASSPGLAGVSDTQYF
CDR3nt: TGTGCCAGCAGCCCCGGACTAGCGGGAGTCTCAGATACGCAGTATTTT

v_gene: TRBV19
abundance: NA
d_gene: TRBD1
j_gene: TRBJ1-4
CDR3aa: CASSDPGTGEKKLFF
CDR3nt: TGTGCCAGTAGTGATCCCGGGACAGGGGAAAAAAAACTGTTTTTT

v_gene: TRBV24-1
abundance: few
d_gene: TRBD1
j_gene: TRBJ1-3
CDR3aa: CATSDFVQGISGNTIYF
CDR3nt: TGTGCCACCAGTGATTTCGTACAGGGGATCTCTGGAAACACCATATATTTT

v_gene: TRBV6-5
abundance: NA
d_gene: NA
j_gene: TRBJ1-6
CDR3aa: CASSYSAVSYNSPLHF
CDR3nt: TGTGCCAGCAGTTACTCCGCAGTCTCCTATAATTCACCCCTCCACTTT

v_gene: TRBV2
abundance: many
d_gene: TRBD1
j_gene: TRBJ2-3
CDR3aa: CASTGTGAGTDTQYF
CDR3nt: TGTGCCAGTACCGGGACAGGGGCCGGCACAGATACGCAGTATTTT

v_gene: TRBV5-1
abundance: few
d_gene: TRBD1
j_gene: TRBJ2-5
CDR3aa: CASSLDRGETQYF
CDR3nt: TGCGCCAGCAGCTTGGACAGGGGTGAGACCCAGTACTTC

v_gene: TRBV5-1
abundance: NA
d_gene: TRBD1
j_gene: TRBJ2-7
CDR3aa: CASSPVGTGGYEQYF
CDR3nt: TGCGCCAGCAGCCCGGTGGGGACAGGGGGCTACGAGCAGTACTTC

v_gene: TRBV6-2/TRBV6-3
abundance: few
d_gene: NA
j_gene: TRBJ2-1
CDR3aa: CASSESGVAGEQFF
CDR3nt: TGTGCCAGCAGTGAATCAGGGGTTGCGGGGGAGCAGTTCTTC

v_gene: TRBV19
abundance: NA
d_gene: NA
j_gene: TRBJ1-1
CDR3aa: CASSRADRLNTEAFF
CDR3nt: TGTGCCAGTAGTCGGGCCGACCGTCTGAACACTGAAGCTTTCTTT

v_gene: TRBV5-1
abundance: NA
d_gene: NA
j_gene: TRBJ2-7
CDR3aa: CATGISGDHEQYF
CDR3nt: TGCGCCACCGGGATCTCAGGAGACCACGAGCAGTACTTC

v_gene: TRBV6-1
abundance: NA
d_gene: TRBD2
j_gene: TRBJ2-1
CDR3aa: CASSEIGLAGVFSQFF
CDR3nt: TGTGCCAGCAGTGAAATAGGACTAGCGGGAGTTTTCTCGCAGTTCTTC

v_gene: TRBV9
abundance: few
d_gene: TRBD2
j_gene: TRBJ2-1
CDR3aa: CASSSSGTSGSHEQFF
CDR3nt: TGTGCCAGCAGCTCCTCCGGGACTAGCGGGAGCCATGAGCAGTTCTTC

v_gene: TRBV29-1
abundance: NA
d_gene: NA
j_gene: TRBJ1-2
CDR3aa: CSAWGEVGYTF
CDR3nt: TGCAGCGCGTGGGGAGAGGTTGGCTACACCTTC

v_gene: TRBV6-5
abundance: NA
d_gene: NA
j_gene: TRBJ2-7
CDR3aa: CASSYSGDEQYF
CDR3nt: TGTGCCAGCAGTTACTCGGGCGACGAGCAGTACTTC

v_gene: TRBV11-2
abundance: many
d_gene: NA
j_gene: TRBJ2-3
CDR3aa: CASSPFGGSGTDTQYF
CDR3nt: TGTGCCAGCAGCCCGTTTGGGGGTAGCGGCACAGATACGCAGTATTTT

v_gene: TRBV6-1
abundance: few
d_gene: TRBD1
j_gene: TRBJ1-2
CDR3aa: CASSGQALITNYGYTF
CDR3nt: TGTGCCAGCAGCGGACAGGCCCTAATCACTAACTATGGCTACACCTTC

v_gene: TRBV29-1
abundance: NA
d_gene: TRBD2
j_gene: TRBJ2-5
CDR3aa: CSSSGRMLETQYF
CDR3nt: TGCAGCTCTAGCGGGAGGATGCTTGAGACCCAGTACTTC

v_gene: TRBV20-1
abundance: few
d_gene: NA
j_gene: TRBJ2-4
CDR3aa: CSARDVTRGAKNIQYF
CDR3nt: TGCAGTGCTAGAGATGTTACCAGGGGAGCCAAAAACATTCAGTACTTC

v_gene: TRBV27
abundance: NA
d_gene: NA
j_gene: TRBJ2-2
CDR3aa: CASSFSEHGRIGELFF
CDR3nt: TGTGCCAGCAGTTTCAGTGAGCATGGGAGGATCGGGGAGCTGTTTTTT

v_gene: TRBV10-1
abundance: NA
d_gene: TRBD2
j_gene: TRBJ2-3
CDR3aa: CASSPKGLAGRLSTDTQYF
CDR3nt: TGCGCCAGCAGCCCCAAGGGACTAGCGGGGCGGCTAAGCACAGATACGCAGTATTTT

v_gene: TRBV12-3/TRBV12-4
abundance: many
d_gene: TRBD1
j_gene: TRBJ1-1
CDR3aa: CASRRQGQGTEAFF
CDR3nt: TGTGCCAGCAGGAGACAGGGGCAGGGCACTGAAGCTTTCTTT

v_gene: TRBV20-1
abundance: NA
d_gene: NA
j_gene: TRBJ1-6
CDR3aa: CSVGRTGSSYNSPLHF
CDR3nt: TGCAGTGTTGGTCGGACGGGAAGCTCCTATAATTCACCCCTCCACTTT

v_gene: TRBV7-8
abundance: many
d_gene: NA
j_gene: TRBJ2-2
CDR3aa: CASSRRQGGIGELFF
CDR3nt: TGTGCCAGCAGCCGGAGACAGGGAGGCATCGGGGAGCTGTTTTTT

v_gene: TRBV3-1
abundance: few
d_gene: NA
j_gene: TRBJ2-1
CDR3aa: CASSLVSDEQFF
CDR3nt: TGTGCCAGCAGCCTCGTGAGCGATGAGCAGTTCTTC

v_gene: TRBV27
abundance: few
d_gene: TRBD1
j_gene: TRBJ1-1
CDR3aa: CASSLPPGQGIFTEAFF
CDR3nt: TGTGCCAGCAGTCTCCCCCCGGGACAGGGAATTTTTACTGAAGCTTTCTTT

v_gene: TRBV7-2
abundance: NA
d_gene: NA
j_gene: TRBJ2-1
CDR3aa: CASSRQASSYNEQFF
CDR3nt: TGTGCCAGCAGCCGACAGGCGAGCTCCTACAATGAGCAGTTCTTC